This TCR beta chain was captured by sequencing in a study of human T cells and chemical hapten exposure. Background on the study: Alopecia areata, totalis or universalis affected patients who were mostly female.

Time point: patch test 1, 2 weeks after DPC sensitization. Treatment denoted: therapeutic diphenylcyclopropenone sensitization with weekly scalp DPC. Of note for this clonotype: Antigen: not known.

Regarding the study as a whole: Relative to control repertoires, expanded TCRs gave rise to significantly more large CDR3 similarity clusters. The study found that PT1 expanded TCR counts correlated positively with patch test score.

Losses at the gene ends were 2 bases for V and 4 bases for J; bases not matched to a gene: 2. This CDR3 is built from 15 residues. The V gene's germline CDR1 is SGHVS and CDR2 FNYEAQ. MiXCR, applied by TCRdb to the RACE reads, yields one record per CDR3 protein. The table has some 190,000 distinct CDR3 sequences, approximately 20% seen once. The genes are TRBV7-6 and TRBJ2-1; 10 bases match TRBD2. The specimen comprised whole blood, sampled in connection with sensitization to the hapten diphenylcyclopropenone (DPC). This clonotype was obtained from a woman aged 45-59 years with alopecia areata. Some clones in this sample may be carry-over from other donors' samples. The CDR3 coding sequence is TGTGCCAGCAGCTTACAACTAGCGGGGTACAATGAGCAGTTCTTC. This sequence encodes CASSLQLAGYNEQFF.